The 3 T cell receptor beta chains below come from one sample, sequenced in a study of T-cell memory formation after mild COVID-19. TCRdb called the 5' RACE reads again in MiXCR, with one record for every CDR3 protein. The repertoire holds 310,000 or so distinct CDR3 sequences, with around 15% as singletons. Sample: PBMCs or a T cell subset sorted from them (not recorded which). The receptors stem from a man aged 18 to 29 who had mild COVID-19 (a few samples of this study predate the infection). Cell type and time point are not known.

This clonotype was observed a few times. The chain carries TRBV20-1 and TRBJ1-3; D gene uncertain. The CDR3 has 15 residues. V dropped 3 bases and J dropped 0 bases, with 12 bases sitting between them. The V gene's germline CDR1 is DFQATT and CDR2 SNEGSKA (reference sequence). As DNA, the CDR3 is TGCAGTGCTAGGGACCCCGTGGGCTCTGGAAACACCATATATTTT. The encoded protein is CSARDPVGSGNTIYF.

V is TRBV6-5 and J is TRBJ2-1; D gene ambiguous. The V end lost 2 bases, the J end lost 5 bases, and 13 bases lay between the germline ends. From germline, CDR1 is MNHEY and CDR2 SVGAGI. The CDR3 is made up of 15 amino acids. CDR3 in amino acids: CASSYGRPADNEQFF. DNA for the CDR3: TGTGCCAGCAGTTACGGCCGCCCGGCTGACAATGAGCAGTTCTTC.

The V gene is TRBV4-2, the J gene TRBJ1-2; D is possibly TRBD1 (6 bases). Trimming stripped 3 bases from V and 5 bases from J, with 13 bases between. Germline values: CDR1 LGHNA, CDR2 YNFKEQ. The CDR3 sequence is 14 residues long. Written as DNA, the CDR3 is TGTGCCAGCAGCCAGACGACAGGACTTTATGGCTACACCTTC. Protein sequence: CASSQTTGLYGYTF.